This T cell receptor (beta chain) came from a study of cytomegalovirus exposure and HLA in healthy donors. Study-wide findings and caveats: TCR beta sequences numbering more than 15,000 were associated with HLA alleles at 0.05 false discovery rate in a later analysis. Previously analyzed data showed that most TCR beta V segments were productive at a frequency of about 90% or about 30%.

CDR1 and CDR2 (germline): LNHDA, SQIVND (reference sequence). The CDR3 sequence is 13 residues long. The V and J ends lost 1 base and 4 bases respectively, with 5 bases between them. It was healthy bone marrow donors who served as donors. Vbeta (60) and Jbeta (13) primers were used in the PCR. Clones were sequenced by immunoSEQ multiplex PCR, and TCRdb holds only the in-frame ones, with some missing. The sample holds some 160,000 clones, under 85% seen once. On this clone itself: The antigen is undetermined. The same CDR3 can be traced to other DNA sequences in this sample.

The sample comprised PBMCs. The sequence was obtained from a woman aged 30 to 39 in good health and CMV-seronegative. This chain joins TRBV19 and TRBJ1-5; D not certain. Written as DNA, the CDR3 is TGTGCCAGTAGTATAGGAGGGAATCAGCCCCAGCATTTT. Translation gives CASSIGGNQPQHF.